Given below is one T cell receptor beta chain in context. TCRdb reprocessed the 5' RACE reads, keeping one entry per CDR3 protein, no DNA. This repertoire comprises some 440,000 distinct CDR3 sequences; its ten largest clones make up approximately 1.5%. This sample is part of a study of T cells expressing NK-cell markers. CDR3 length equals 15 residues. The sequencing input was blood T cells: a sorted CD56 or NKG2C T cell subset, CD4+ or CD8+ T cells, or bulk PBMC T cells (not recorded which). The sequence was obtained from a woman aged 50 to 60 in good health. V usage is TRBV12-3 or TRBV12-4 and J usage is TRBJ2-7; TCRdb picks TRBD2, but there is no DNA to check that call. The CDR3 sequence is CASSSRDSRAYEQYF.